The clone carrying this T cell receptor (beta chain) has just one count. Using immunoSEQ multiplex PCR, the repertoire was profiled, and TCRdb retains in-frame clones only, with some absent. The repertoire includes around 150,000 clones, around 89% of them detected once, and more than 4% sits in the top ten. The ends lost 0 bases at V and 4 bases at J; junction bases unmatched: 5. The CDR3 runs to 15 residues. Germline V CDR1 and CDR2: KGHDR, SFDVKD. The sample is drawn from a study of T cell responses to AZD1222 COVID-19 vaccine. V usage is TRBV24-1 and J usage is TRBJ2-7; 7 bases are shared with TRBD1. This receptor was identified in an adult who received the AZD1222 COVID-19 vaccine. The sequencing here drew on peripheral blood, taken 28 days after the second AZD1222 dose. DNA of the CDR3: TGTGCCACCAGTGATTTGAATAGGGGGCAGTACGAGCAGTACTTC. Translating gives CATSDLNRGQYEQYF.